This TCR beta chain comes out of a study of tumour-infiltrating T cells in Burkitt lymphoma. Trimming cost V 5 bases and J 4 bases, with 14 bases left between them. There are 15 residues in the CDR3. The germline CDR1 and CDR2 sequences are SGHTA and FQGTGA. Produced via immunoSEQ multiplex PCR; TCRdb's table is partial and in-frame only. The profile shows approximately 46,000 clones, around 31% of them singletons. This receptor was taken from a human donor with Burkitt lymphoma. Sequences were obtained from tumor tissue. The chain couples TRBV7-3 to TRBJ2-2; a weak D match, TRBD2 (7 bases). CDR3 loop: CASSEGAGATGELFF. The CDR3 region has the DNA TGTGCCAGCAGCGAAGGGGCGGGGGCCACCGGGGAGCTGTTTTTT.